This is a list of T cell receptor beta chains from one sample in a study of T cell changes during pregnancy in multiple sclerosis. Assay used: immunoSEQ multiplex PCR; TCRdb lists only in-frame clones, some missing. The table has about 80,000 clones, 75% to 90% seen once. The material sequenced was peripheral blood, taken before pregnancy. Receptors were obtained from a female donor with multiple sclerosis, enrolled in a pregnancy study. CDR3s include the opening cysteine and the closing phenylalanine or tryptophan.

TRBV28	TRBJ1-2	CASTTPRQGDGYTF
TRBV7-9	TRBJ1-2	CASSLISTNYGYTF
TRBV5-4	TRBJ1-4	CASSLEGGANEKLFF
TRBV5-4	TRBJ2-5	CASSLAGGHETQYF
TRBV29-1	TRBJ1-1	CSVERHLNTEAFF
TRBV7-9	TRBJ1-1	CASSLSIQATFF
TRBV6-1	TRBJ2-3	CASSEAGQGSRTQYF
TRBV7-9	TRBJ1-1	CASSLSRGAIDTEAFF
TRBV5-1	TRBJ2-7	CASSLTSGVNEQYF
TRBV6-1	TRBJ1-3	CASSEAPGLTGNTIYF